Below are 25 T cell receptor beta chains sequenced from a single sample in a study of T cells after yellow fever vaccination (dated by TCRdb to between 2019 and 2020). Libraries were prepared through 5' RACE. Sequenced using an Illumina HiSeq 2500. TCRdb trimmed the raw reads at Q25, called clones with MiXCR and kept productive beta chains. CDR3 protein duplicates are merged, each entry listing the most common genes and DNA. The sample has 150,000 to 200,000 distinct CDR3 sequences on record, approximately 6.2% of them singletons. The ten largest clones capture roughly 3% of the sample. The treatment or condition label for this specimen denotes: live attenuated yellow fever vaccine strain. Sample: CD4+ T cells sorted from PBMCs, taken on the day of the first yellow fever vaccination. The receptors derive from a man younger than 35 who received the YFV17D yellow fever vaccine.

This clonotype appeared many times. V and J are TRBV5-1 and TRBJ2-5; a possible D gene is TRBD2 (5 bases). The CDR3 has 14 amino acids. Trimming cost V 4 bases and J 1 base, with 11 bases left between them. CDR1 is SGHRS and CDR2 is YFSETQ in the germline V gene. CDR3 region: CASSPRAAQETQYF. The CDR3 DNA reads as TGCGCCAGCAGCCCGCGGGCCGCCCAAGAGACCCAGTACTTC.

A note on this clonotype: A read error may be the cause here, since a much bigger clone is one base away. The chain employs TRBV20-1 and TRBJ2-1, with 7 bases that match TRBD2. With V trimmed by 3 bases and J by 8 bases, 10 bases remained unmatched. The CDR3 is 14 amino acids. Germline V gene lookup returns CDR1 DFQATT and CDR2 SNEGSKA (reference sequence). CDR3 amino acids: CSARGVRGCDEQFF. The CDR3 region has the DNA TGCAGTGCTAGGGGGGTGCGGGGGTGTGATGAGCAGTTCTTC.

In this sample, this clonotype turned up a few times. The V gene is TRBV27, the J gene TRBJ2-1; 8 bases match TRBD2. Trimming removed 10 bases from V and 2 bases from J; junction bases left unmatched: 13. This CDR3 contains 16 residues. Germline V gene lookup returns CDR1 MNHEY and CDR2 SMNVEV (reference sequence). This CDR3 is CANYLAGGTTYNEQFF. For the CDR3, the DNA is TGTGCCAACTACCTGGCGGGGGGTACGACCTACAATGAGCAGTTCTTC.

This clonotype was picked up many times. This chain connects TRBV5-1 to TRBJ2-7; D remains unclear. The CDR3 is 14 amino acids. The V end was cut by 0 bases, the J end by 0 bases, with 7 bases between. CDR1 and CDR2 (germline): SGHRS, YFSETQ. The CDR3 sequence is CASSLELGSYEQYF. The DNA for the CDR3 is TGCGCCAGCAGCTTGGAGTTAGGCTCCTACGAGCAGTACTTC. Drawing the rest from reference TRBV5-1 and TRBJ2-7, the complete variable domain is KAGVTQTPRYLIKTRGQQVTLSCSPISGHRSVSWYQQTPGQGLQFLFEYFSETQRNKGNFPGRFSGRQFSNSRSEMNVSTLELGDSALYLCASSLELGSYEQYFGPGTRLTVT.

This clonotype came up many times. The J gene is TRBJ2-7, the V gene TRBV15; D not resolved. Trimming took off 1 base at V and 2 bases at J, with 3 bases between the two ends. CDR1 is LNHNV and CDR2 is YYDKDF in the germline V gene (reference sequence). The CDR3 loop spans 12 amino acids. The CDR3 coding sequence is TGTGCCACCAGCAGAGTCCCCTACGAGCAGTACGTC. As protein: CATSRVPYEQYV.

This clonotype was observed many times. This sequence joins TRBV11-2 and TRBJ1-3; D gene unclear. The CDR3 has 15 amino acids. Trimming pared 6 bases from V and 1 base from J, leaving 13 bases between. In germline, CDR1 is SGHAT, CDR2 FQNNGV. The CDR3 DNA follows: TGTGCCAGCAGTCTTTGGGAGGAATCTGGAAACACCATATATTTT. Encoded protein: CASSLWEESGNTIYF.

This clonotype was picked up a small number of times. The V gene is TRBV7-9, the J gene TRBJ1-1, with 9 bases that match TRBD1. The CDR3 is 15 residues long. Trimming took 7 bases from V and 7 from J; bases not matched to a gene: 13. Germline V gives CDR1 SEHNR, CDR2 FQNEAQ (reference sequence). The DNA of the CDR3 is TGTGCCAGCATCCTACGCACAGGGGGCGCGGTTGAAGCTTTCTTT. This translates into CASILRTGGAVEAFF.

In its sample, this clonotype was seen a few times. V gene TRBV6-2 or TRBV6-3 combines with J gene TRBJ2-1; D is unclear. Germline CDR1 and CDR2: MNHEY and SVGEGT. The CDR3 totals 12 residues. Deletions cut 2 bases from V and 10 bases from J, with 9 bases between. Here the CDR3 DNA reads TGTGCCAGCAGTTACGCGTTTGCCGAGCAGTTCTTC. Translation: CASSYAFAEQFF.

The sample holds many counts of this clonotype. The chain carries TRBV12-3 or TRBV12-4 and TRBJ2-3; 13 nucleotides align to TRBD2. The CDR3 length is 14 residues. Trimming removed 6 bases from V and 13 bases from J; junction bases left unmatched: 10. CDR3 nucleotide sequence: TGTGCCAGCAGACTAGCGGGGGGGATTCATATTAAGTATTTT. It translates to CASRLAGGIHIKYF.

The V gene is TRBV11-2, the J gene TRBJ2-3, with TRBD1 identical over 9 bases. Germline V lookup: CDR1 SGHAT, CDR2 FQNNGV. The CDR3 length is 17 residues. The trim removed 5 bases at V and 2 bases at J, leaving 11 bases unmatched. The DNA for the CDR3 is TGTGCCAGCAGCCCAAAATCGGACAGGGGCACCACAGATACGCAGTATTTT. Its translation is CASSPKSDRGTTDTQYF.

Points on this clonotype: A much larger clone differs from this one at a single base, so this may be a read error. CDR3 protein: CASSEQRRTTGDEQPQHF. DNA for the CDR3: TGCGCCAGCAGTGAGCAGCGGAGAACGACAGGGGATGAACAGCCCCAGCATTTT. The chain carries TRBV10-2 and TRBJ1-5; 8 bases fit TRBD1. CDR1 is WSHSY and CDR2 is SAAADI in the germline V gene. The CDR3 loop spans 18 amino acids. V lost 2 bases to trimming and J lost 7 bases; unmatched junction nucleotides: 16.

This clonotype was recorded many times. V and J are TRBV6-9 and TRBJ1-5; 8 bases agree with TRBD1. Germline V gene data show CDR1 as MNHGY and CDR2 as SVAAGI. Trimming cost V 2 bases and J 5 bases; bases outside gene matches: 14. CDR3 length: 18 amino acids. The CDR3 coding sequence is TGTGCCAGCAGTTATCCGTTCACCGGGACAGGATACCATCAGCCCCAGCATTTT. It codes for CASSYPFTGTGYHQPQHF.

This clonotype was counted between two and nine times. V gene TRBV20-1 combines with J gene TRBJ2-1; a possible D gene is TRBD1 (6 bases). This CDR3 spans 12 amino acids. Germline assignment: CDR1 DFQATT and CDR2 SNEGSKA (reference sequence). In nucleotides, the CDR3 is TGCAGCCGAGTAAACAGGGCCGATGAGCAGTTCTTC. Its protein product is CSRVNRADEQFF.

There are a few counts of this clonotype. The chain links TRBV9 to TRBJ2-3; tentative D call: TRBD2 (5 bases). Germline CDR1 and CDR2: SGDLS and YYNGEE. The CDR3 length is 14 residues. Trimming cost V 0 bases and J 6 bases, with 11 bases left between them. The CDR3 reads CASSVVGVGDTQYF. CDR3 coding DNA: TGTGCCAGCAGCGTAGTGGGAGTGGGGGATACGCAGTATTTT.

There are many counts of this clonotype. The CDR3 nucleotides read TGTGCCAGCAGTTCCTCATTAGTGGGTGAAGCTTTCTTT. This codes for CASSSSLVGEAFF. This chain connects TRBV6-2 or TRBV6-3 to TRBJ1-1; D is uncertain. V gave up 4 bases and J gave up 7 bases, with 13 bases separating them. Germline values: CDR1 MNHEY, CDR2 SVGEGT. This CDR3 is built from 13 residues.

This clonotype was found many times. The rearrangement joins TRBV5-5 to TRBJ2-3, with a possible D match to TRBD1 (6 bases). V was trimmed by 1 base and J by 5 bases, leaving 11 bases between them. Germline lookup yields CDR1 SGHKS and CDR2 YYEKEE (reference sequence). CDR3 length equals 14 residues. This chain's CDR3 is CASSLTGIKDTQYF. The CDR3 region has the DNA TGTGCCAGCAGCTTGACAGGGATCAAAGATACGCAGTATTTT.

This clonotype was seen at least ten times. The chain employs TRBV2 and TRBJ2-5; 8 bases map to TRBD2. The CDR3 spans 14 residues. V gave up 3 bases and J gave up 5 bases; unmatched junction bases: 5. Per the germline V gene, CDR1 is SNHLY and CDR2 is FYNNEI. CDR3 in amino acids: CASSDRTSRETQYF. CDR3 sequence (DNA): TGTGCCAGCAGTGATCGGACTAGCAGGGAGACCCAGTACTTC.

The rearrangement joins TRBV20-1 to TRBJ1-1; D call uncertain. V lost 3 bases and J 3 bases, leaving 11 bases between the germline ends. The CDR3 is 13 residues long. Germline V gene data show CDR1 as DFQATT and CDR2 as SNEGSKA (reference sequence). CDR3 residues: CSASKVTDTEAFF. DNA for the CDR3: TGCAGTGCTAGCAAGGTCACAGACACTGAAGCTTTCTTT.

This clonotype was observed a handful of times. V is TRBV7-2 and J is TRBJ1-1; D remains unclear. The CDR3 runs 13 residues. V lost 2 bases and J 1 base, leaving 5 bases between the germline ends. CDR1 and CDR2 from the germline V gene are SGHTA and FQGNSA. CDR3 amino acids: CASSLFENTEAFF. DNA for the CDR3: TGTGCCAGCAGCTTATTCGAGAACACTGAAGCTTTCTTT.

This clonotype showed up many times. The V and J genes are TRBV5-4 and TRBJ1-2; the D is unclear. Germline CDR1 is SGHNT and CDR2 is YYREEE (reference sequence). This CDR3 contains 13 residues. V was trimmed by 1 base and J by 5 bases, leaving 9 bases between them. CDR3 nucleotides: TGTGCCAGCAGCTTGAAAAGCCTGTATGGCTACACCTTC. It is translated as CASSLKSLYGYTF.

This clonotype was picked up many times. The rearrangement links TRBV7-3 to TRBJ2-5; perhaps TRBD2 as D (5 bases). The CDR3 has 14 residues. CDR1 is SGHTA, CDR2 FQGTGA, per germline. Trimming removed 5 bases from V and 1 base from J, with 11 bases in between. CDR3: CASSPNGGQETQYF. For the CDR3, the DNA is TGTGCCAGCAGCCCCAACGGAGGCCAAGAGACCCAGTACTTC.

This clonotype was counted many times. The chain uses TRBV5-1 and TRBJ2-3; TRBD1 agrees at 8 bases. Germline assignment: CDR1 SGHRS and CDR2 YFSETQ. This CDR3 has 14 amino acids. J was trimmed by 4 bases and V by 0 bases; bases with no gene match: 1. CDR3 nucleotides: TGCGCCAGCAGCTTGGGACAGGGGTCAGATACGCAGTATTTT. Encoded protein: CASSLGQGSDTQYF.

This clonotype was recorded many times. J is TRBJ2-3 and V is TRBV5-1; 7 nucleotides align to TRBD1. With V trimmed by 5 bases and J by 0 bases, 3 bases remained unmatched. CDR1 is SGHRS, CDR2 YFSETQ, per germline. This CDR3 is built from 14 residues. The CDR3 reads CASSGQASTDTQYF. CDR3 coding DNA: TGCGCCAGCAGTGGACAGGCTAGCACAGATACGCAGTATTTT.

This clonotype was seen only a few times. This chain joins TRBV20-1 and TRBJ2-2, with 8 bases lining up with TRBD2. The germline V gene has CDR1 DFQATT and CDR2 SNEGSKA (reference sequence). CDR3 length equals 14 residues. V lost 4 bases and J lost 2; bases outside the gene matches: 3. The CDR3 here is CSAIGGVNTGELFF. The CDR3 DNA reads TGCAGTGCTATCGGGGGGGTAAACACCGGGGAGCTGTTTTTT.

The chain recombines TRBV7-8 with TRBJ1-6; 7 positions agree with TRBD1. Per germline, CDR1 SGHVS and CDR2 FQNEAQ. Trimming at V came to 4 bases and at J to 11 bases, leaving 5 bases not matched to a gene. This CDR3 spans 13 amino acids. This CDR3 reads CASSYTGDPPLHF. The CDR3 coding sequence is TGTGCCAGCAGCTACACAGGGGACCCACCCCTCCACTTT.